Below, one T cell receptor (beta chain) is given with its context. This sample stems from a study of T-cell reconstitution after alpha-beta-depleted transplantation in children. Per germline, CDR1 KGHDR and CDR2 SFDVKD. V lost 7 bases and J 12 bases, leaving 17 bases between the germline ends. The CDR3 consists of 12 residues. Preparation of the TCRbeta library involved a method that used unique molecular identifiers. TCRdb re-analysed the PCR reads in MiXCR, keeping a single row per CDR3 protein. The sample includes roughly 220,000 distinct CDR3 sequences, 7.5% to 10% of them seen just once. The receptor's source is a human donor who donated a stem cell graft to a child with SCID. The rearrangement joins TRBV24-1 to TRBJ1-1; D ambiguous. The material was PBMCs from the stem cell graft donor, obtained from the stem cell graft. The CDR3 coding sequence is TGTGCCACCAGCGACCCGACGGGGAGAACTTTCTTT. This encodes CATSDPTGRTFF.